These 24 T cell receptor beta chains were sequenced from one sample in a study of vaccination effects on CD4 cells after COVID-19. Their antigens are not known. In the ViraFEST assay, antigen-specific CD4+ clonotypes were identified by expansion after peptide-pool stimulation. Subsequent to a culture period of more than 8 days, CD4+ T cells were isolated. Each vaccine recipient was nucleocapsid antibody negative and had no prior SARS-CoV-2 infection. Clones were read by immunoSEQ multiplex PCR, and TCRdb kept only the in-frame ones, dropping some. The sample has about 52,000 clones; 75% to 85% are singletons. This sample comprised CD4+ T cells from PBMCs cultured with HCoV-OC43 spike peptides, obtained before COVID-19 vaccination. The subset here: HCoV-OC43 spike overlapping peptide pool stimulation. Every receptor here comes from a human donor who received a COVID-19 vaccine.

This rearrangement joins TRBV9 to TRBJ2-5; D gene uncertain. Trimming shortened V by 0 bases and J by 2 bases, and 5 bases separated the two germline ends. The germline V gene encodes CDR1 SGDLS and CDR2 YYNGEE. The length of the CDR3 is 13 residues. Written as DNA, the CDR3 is TGTGCCAGCAGCGTAGACAAGCAAGAGACCCAGTACTTC. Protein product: CASSVDKQETQYF.

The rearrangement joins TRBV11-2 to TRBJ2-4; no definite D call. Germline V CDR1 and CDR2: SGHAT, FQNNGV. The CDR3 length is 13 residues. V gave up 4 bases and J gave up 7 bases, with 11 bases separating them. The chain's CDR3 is CASSYAPGNIQYF. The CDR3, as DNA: TGTGCCAGCAGCTATGCCCCTGGGAACATTCAGTACTTC.

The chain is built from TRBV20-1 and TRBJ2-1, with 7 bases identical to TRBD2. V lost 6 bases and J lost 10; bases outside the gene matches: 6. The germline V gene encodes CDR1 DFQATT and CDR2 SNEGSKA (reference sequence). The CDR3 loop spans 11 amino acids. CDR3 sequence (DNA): TGCAGTGCCCAAACGGGGGGAGAGCAGTTCTTC. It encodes CSAQTGGEQFF.

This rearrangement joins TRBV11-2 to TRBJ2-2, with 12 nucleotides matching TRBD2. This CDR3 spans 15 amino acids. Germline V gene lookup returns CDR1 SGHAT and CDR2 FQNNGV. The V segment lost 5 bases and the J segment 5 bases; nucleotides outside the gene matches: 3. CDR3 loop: CASSQTSGGTGELFF. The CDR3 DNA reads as TGTGCCAGCAGCCAAACTAGCGGGGGGACCGGGGAGCTGTTTTTT.

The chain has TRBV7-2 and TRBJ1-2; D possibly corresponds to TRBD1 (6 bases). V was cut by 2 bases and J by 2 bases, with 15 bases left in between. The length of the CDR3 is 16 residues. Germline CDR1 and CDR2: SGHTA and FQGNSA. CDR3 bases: TGTGCCAGCAGCTTACGGGCAGGGGTTCCCAACTATGGCTACACCTTC. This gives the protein CASSLRAGVPNYGYTF.

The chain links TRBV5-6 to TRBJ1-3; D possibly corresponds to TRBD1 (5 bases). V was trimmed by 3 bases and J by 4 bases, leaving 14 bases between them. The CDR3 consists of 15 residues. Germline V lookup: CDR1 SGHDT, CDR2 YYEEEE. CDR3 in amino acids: CASSYSWTSGNTIYF. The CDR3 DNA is TGTGCCAGCAGCTATAGCTGGACATCCGGAAACACCATATATTTT. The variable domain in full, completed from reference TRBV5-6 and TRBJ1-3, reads DAGVTQSPTHLIKTRGQQVTLRCSPKSGHDTVSWYQQALGQGPQFIFQYYEEEERQRGNFPDRFSGHQFPNYSSELNVNALLLGDSALYLCASSYSWTSGNTIYFGEGSWLTVV.

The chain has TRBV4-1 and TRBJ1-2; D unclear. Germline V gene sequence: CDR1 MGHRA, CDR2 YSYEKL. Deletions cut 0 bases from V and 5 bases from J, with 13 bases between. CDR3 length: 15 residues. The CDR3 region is CASSQDVGEAYGYTF. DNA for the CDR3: TGCGCCAGCAGCCAAGATGTTGGGGAGGCTTATGGCTACACCTTC.

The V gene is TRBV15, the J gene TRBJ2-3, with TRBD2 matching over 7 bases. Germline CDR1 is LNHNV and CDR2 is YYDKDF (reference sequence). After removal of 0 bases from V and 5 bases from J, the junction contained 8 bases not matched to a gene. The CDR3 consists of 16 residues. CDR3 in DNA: TGTGCCACCAGCAGAGATGAGTTTCCGGGGGGAGATACGCAGTATTTT. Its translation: CATSRDEFPGGDTQYF.

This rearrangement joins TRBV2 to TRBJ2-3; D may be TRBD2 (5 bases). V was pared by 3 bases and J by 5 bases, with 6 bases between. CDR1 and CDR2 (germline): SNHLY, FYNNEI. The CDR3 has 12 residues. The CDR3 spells CASSDRGDTQYF. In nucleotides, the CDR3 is TGTGCCAGCAGTGATCGGGGAGATACGCAGTATTTT.

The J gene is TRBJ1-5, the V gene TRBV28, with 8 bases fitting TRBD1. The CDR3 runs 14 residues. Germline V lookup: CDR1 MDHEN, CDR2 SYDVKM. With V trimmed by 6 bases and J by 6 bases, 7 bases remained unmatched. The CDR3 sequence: CASRSRGLGQPQHF. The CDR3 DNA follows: TGTGCCAGCAGGAGCAGGGGGCTCGGTCAGCCCCAGCATTTT.

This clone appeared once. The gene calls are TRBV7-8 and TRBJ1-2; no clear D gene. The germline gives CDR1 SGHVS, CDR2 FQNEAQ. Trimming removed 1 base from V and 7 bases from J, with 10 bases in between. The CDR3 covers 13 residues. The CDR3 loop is CASSLGQVVGYTF. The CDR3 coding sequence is TGTGCCAGCAGCTTAGGGCAGGTCGTTGGCTACACCTTC.

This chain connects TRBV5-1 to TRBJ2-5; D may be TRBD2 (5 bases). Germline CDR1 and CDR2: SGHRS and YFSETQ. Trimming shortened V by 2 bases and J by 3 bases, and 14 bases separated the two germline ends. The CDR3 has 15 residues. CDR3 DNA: TGCGCCAGCAGCTTCAACCCCGGAGGCGAAGAGACCCAGTACTTC. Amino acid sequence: CASSFNPGGEETQYF.

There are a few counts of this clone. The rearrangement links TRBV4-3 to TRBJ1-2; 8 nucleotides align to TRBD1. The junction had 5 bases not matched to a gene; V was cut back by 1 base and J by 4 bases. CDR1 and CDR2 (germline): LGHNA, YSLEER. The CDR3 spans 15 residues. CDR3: CASSQGGTGFYGYTF. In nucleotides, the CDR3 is TGCGCCAGCAGCCAAGGCGGGACAGGCTTCTATGGCTACACCTTC.

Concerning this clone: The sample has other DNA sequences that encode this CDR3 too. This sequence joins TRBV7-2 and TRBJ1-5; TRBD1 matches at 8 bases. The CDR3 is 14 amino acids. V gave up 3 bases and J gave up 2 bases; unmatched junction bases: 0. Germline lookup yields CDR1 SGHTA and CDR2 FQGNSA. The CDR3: CASSLGQGNQPQHF. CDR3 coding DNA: TGTGCCAGCAGCTTGGGACAGGGCAATCAGCCCCAGCATTTT.

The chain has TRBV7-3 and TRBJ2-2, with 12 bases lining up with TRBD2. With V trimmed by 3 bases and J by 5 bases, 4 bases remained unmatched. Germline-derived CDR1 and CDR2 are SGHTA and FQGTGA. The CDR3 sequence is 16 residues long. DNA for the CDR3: TGTGCCAGCAGCTTGCTAGCGGGGGGGTATACCGGGGAGCTGTTTTTT. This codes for CASSLLAGGYTGELFF.

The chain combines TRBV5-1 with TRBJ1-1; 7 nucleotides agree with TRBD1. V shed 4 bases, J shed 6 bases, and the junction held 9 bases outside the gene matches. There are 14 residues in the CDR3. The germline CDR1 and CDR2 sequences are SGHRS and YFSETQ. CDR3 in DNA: TGCGCCAGCAGCGGAACAGGGGTCTCGGCTGAAGCTTTCTTT. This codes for CASSGTGVSAEAFF.

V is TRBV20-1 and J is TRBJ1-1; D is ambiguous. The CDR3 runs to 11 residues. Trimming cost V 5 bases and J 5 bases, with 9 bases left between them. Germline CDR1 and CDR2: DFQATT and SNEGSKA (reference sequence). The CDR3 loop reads CSAPMRTEAFF. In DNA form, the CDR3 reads TGCAGTGCTCCTATGAGGACTGAAGCTTTCTTT.

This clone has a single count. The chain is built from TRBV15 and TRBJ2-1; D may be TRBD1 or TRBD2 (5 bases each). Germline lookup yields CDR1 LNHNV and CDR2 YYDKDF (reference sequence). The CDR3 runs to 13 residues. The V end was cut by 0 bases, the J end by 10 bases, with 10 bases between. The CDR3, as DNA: TGTGCCACCAGCAGAGATCCGGGGACCGAGCAGTTCTTC. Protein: CATSRDPGTEQFF. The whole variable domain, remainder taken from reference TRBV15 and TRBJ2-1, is DAMVIQNPRYQVTQFGKPVTLSCSQTLNHNVMYWYQQKSSQAPKLLFHYYDKDFNNEADTPDNFQSRRPNTSFCFLDIRSPGLGDTAMYLCATSRDPGTEQFFGPGTRLTVL.

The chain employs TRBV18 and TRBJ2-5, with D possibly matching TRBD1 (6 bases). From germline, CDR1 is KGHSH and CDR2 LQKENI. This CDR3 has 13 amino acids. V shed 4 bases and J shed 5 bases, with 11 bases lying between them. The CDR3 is CASSLGQRETQYF. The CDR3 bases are TGTGCCAGCTCACTCGGACAGCGGGAGACCCAGTACTTC.

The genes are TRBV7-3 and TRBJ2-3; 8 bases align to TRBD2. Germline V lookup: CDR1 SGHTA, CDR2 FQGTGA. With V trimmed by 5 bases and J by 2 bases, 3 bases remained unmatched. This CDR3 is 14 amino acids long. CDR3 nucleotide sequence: TGTGCCAGCAGCCTTAGCGGGGACACAGATACGCAGTATTTT. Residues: CASSLSGDTDTQYF. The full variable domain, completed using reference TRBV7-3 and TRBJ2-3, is GAGVSQTPSNKVTEKGKYVELRCDPISGHTALYWYRQSLGQGPEFLIYFQGTGAADDSGLPNDRFFAVRPEGSVSTLKIQRTERGDSAVYLCASSLSGDTDTQYFGPGTRLTVL.

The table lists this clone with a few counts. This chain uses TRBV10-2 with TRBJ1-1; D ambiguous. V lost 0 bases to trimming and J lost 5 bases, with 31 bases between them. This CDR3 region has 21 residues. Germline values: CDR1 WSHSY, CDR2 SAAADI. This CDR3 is CASSESRLSYVGTTWRTEAFF. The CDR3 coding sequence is TGCGCCAGCAGTGAGTCTCGTCTTAGTTATGTCGGCACGACCTGGAGAACTGAAGCTTTCTTT.

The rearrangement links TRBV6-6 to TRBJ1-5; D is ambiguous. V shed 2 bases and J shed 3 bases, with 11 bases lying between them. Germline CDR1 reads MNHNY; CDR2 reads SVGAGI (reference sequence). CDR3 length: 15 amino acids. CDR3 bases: TGTGCCAGCAGTTACCGCTGGAGACTCAATCAGCCCCAGCATTTT. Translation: CASSYRWRLNQPQHF.

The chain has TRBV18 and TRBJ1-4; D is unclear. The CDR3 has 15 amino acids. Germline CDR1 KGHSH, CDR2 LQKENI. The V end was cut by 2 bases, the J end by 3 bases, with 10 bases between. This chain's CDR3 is CASSPNSPSNEKLFF. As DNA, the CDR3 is TGTGCCAGCTCACCAAACAGTCCCTCTAATGAAAAACTGTTTTTT.

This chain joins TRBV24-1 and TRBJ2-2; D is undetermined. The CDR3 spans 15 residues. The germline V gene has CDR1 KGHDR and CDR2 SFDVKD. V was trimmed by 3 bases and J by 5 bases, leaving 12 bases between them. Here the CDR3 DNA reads TGTGCCACCAGTGATCCCGAAGGGTGGACCGGGGAGCTGTTTTTT. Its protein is CATSDPEGWTGELFF.